The 26 T cell receptor beta chains below come from one sample, sequenced in a study of molecular identifiers for immune sequencing clone quantification. Each CDR3 protein is one row after TCRdb ran MiXCR on the PCR reads. The sample yields under 600,000 distinct CDR3 sequences, about 26% seen once. Source material: naive CD8+ T cells from blood, with Jurkat cell RNA spiked in. Sample subset: FACS-sorted CD8+CD4-CCR7+CD45RA+ naive T cells. The receptors stem from a human donor in good health. Some libraries in this study had Jurkat cell RNA spiked in.

CDR3 loop: CASSVAPRAGENTEAFF. CDR3 DNA sequence: TGTGCCAGCAGCGTAGCCCCACGGGCAGGCGAGAACACTGAAGCTTTCTTT. This chain connects TRBV9 to TRBJ1-1; no clear D. CDR1 is SGDLS and CDR2 is YYNGEE in the germline V gene. V shed 0 bases and J shed 1 base, with 16 bases lying between them. The CDR3 contains 17 residues.

This clonotype was seen a handful of times. J is TRBJ2-6 and V is TRBV6-5; possibly TRBD2 for D (5 bases). Germline CDR1 MNHEY, CDR2 SVGAGI. V lost 8 bases to trimming and J lost 6 bases, with 11 bases between them. This CDR3 region has 13 residues. Written as DNA, the CDR3 is TGTGCCAGCCCAGGTCGGGAGGCCAACGTCCTGACTTTC. Its translation is CASPGREANVLTF.

This chain connects TRBV4-2 to TRBJ2-5, with 7 bases fitting TRBD1. The germline V gene has CDR1 LGHNA and CDR2 YNFKEQ. Losses at the gene ends were 5 bases for V and 9 bases for J; bases not matched to a gene: 12. This CDR3 spans 14 amino acids. CDR3 bases: TGTGCCAGCAGCACCCGACAGGGAGTGGAGCCCCAGTACTTC. Translated, it gives CASSTRQGVEPQYF.

A few counts support this clonotype. The chain is built from TRBV5-1 and TRBJ2-2; D is uncertain. Trimming stripped 0 bases from V and 1 base from J, with 4 bases between. The CDR3 runs to 14 residues. The germline CDR1 and CDR2 sequences are SGHRS and YFSETQ. In DNA form, the CDR3 reads TGCGCCAGCAGCTTGGTGCTGAACACCGGGGAGCTGTTTTTT. It specifies CASSLVLNTGELFF.

This chain joins TRBV2 and TRBJ2-7; D is possibly TRBD2 (5 bases). This CDR3 contains 16 residues. Trimming stripped 4 bases from V and 3 bases from J, with 19 bases between. Germline V gives CDR1 SNHLY, CDR2 FYNNEI. The CDR3 loop is CASSGLEGPGFYEQYF. CDR3 in DNA: TGTGCCAGCAGTGGACTCGAGGGCCCGGGGTTCTACGAGCAGTACTTC.

The chain has TRBV9 and TRBJ2-7, with 11 bases fitting TRBD2. From germline, CDR1 is SGDLS and CDR2 YYNGEE. The CDR3 has 15 amino acids. The ends lost 0 bases at V and 5 bases at J; junction bases unmatched: 4. The CDR3 DNA reads as TGTGCCAGCAGCGTAGGGGGACTAGCGGTCGACGAGCAGTACTTC. Amino acids: CASSVGGLAVDEQYF.

The chain uses TRBV29-1 and TRBJ1-4; no clear D gene. CDR3 length: 15 residues. CDR1 is SQVTM and CDR2 is ANQGSEA in the germline V gene. V lost 0 bases, J lost 2 bases, and 10 bases lay in between. This CDR3 is CSVEDGTDTNEKLFF. CDR3 DNA sequence: TGCAGCGTTGAAGATGGAACCGACACTAATGAAAAACTGTTTTTT.

The chain has TRBV5-6 and TRBJ2-7, with D possibly being TRBD1 (5 bases). CDR3 size: 12 residues. V dropped 0 bases and J dropped 5 bases, with 6 bases sitting between them. CDR1 SGHDT and CDR2 YYEEEE come from the germline V gene. The CDR3 DNA is TGTGCCAGCAGCTTGGACAGGAACGAGCAGTACTTC. Amino acids: CASSLDRNEQYF.

This clonotype was counted many times. The V and J genes are TRBV12-3 or TRBV12-4 and TRBJ1-5; D possibly corresponds to TRBD1 (5 bases). The V and J ends lost 1 base and 4 bases respectively, with 8 bases between them. This CDR3 region has 14 residues. The CDR3: CASSLGGMNQPQHF. The DNA of the CDR3 is TGTGCCAGCAGTTTAGGGGGGATGAATCAGCCCCAGCATTTT.

V gene TRBV20-1 combines with J gene TRBJ2-5; unclear D gene. V lost 5 bases and J 1 base, leaving 14 bases between the germline ends. This CDR3 spans 14 amino acids. Per the germline V gene, CDR1 is DFQATT and CDR2 is SNEGSKA (reference sequence). CDR3 in amino acids: CSAFERDLQETQYF. CDR3 DNA sequence: TGCAGTGCTTTTGAGCGTGACCTCCAAGAGACCCAGTACTTC.

This clonotype was seen a handful of times. This sequence joins TRBV27 and TRBJ1-1; D call uncertain. The V gene's germline CDR1 is MNHEY and CDR2 SMNVEV (reference sequence). This CDR3 is 14 amino acids long. V shed 5 bases and J shed 4 bases, with 14 bases lying between them. DNA for the CDR3: TGTGCCAGCAGTCCTTACCCGGGCTCCACTGAAGCTTTCTTT. This codes for CASSPYPGSTEAFF.

In its sample, this clonotype was seen a few times. The CDR3 DNA is TGCGCCAGCAGCCAAGATAGAGGTTGGCGGCAGGGGGAAGAGACCCAGTACTTC. Amino acids: CASSQDRGWRQGEETQYF. The chain joins TRBV4-3 to TRBJ2-5, with TRBD1 matching 7 bases. From germline, CDR1 is LGHNA and CDR2 YSLEER. The CDR3 is 18 amino acids. The V gene end was trimmed by 0 bases and the J gene end by 3 bases; junction bases not matched to a gene: 13.

This clonotype turned up a few times. The V call is TRBV6-5, the J call TRBJ2-5, with 13 bases that match TRBD2. This CDR3 spans 17 amino acids. V lost 5 bases, J lost 0 bases, and 6 bases stayed unmatched. Germline V gives CDR1 MNHEY, CDR2 SVGAGI. CDR3 amino acids: CASSPGTSGIDQETQYF. In nucleotides, the CDR3 is TGTGCCAGCAGTCCCGGGACTAGCGGGATTGACCAAGAGACCCAGTACTTC.

This clonotype was seen just once. J is TRBJ2-2 and V is TRBV7-8; 8 nucleotides match TRBD2. Germline trimming cut 5 bases from V and 6 bases from J; bases unmatched to any gene: 14. The germline CDR1 and CDR2 sequences are SGHVS and FQNEAQ. The CDR3 is made up of 17 amino acids. CDR3 loop: CASSGFERGPNPGELFF. The CDR3 DNA follows: TGTGCCAGCAGCGGGTTTGAGCGGGGGCCTAACCCCGGGGAGCTGTTTTTT.

This clonotype has ten or more counts. The V and J genes are TRBV20-1 and TRBJ2-3; TRBD2 might be the D (7 bases). Deletions cut 5 bases from V and 3 bases from J, with 15 bases between. CDR1 and CDR2 (germline): DFQATT, SNEGSKA (reference sequence). The CDR3 consists of 14 residues. In DNA form, the CDR3 reads TGCAGTGCTTCCGGGGGGCTTTGGACAGATACGCAGTATTTT. This encodes CSASGGLWTDTQYF.

The chain carries TRBV27 and TRBJ2-3, with D unresolved. Trimming removed 8 bases from V and 0 bases from J, with 21 bases in between. Germline CDR1 is MNHEY and CDR2 is SMNVEV (reference sequence). The length of the CDR3 is 17 residues. In DNA, the CDR3 is TGTGCCAGCGGTCTCGAGATCACCGGGTTAAGCACAGATACGCAGTATTTT. The encoded protein is CASGLEITGLSTDTQYF.

In its sample, this clonotype was seen many times. The rearrangement links TRBV7-2 to TRBJ1-3; D call uncertain. This CDR3 region has 15 residues. V lost 0 bases and J 0 bases, leaving 6 bases between the germline ends. CDR1 SGHTA and CDR2 FQGNSA come from the germline V gene. CDR3 DNA sequence: TGTGCCAGCAGCTTAGCATGGGGCTCTGGAAACACCATATATTTT. Translation: CASSLAWGSGNTIYF. Based on the CDR3 plus reference TRBV7-2 and TRBJ1-3, the full variable domain is GAGVSQSPSNKVTEKGKDVELRCDPISGHTALYWYRQSLGQGLEFLIYFQGNSAPDKSGLPSDRFSAERTGGSVSTLTIQRTQQEDSAVYLCASSLAWGSGNTIYFGEGSWLTVV.

This clonotype was counted ten times or more. The chain couples TRBV12-3 or TRBV12-4 to TRBJ1-5; D is unclear. Trimming stripped 5 bases from V and 0 bases from J, with 5 bases between. The CDR3 length is 13 residues. The DNA for the CDR3 is TGTGCCAGCAGTGACCATAGCAATCAGCCCCAGCATTTT. Translated: CASSDHSNQPQHF.

The chain uses TRBV29-1 and TRBJ2-1, with TRBD2 matching over 10 bases. Trimming removed 5 bases from V and 7 bases from J; junction bases left unmatched: 5. Germline CDR1 is SQVTM and CDR2 is ANQGSEA. This CDR3 contains 13 residues. The CDR3 sequence is CSVSGGAFNEQFF. In DNA form, the CDR3 reads TGCAGCGTTAGCGGGGGGGCTTTTAATGAGCAGTTCTTC.

For this clonotype: This may stem from a read error, because a much larger clone lies one nucleotide away. This CDR3 is missing its conserved last phenylalanine or tryptophan, likely due to a read error. The rearrangement uses TRBV5-3 and TRBJ2-6, with D possibly being TRBD1 (6 bases). TRBV5-3 is an open reading frame, and its role is uncertain. The CDR3 contains 16 residues. CDR3 DNA sequence: TGTGCCAGCAGCTTGGAACAGGGCTATGGGGCCAACGTCCTGACTTCC. It codes for CASSLEQGYGANVLTS.

This clonotype has only a few counts. The germline gene is not matched at one end of the junction; a read error may be the cause. The J gene is TRBJ2-5, the V gene TRBV14, with D possibly being TRBD1 (6 bases). The CDR3 spans 16 residues. Per the germline V gene, CDR1 is SGHDN and CDR2 is FVKESK. The CDR3 bases are TGTGCCAGCAGCCAAGTGGACAGAGAGCCCCAAGAGTCCCAGTACTTC. The encoded protein is CASSQVDREPQESQYF. Variable domain in full (rest from reference TRBV14 and TRBJ2-5): EAGVTQFPSHSVIEKGQTVTLRCDPISGHDNLYWYRRVMGKEIKFLLHFVKESKQDESGMPNNRFLAERTGGTYSTLKVQPAELEDSGVYFCASSQVDREPQESQYFGPGTRLLVL.

In this sample, this clonotype turned up once. A single base separates this from a much larger clone, so it may be a read error. V usage is TRBV2 and J usage is TRBJ2-3, with TRBD1 as a possible D gene (5 bases). CDR1 and CDR2 (germline): SNHLY, FYNNEI. Trimming cost V 6 bases and J 2 bases, with 9 bases left between them. This CDR3 is 13 amino acids long. CDR3 loop: CASRGALTDTQYF. In nucleotides, the CDR3 is TGTGCCAGCAGAGGGGCCCTCACAGATACGCAGTATTTT. Full variable domain (remainder filled in from reference TRBV2 and TRBJ2-3): EPEVTQTPSHQVTQMGQEVILRCVPISNHLYFYWYRQILGQKVEFLVSFYNNEISEKSEIFDDQFSVERPDGSNFTLKIRSTKLEDSAMYFCASRGALTDTQYFGPGTRLTVL.

A few counts support this clonotype. The chain is built from TRBV7-2 and TRBJ2-2; 7 bases match TRBD2. The CDR3 sequence is 16 residues long. After removal of 1 base from V and 5 bases from J, the junction contained 7 bases not matched to a gene. The germline CDR1 and CDR2 sequences are SGHTA and FQGNSA. The CDR3 protein is CASSLVAGVDTGELFF. CDR3 coding DNA: TGTGCCAGCAGCTTAGTTGCGGGAGTAGATACCGGGGAGCTGTTTTTT.

This clonotype was recorded many times. The rearrangement links TRBV29-1 to TRBJ2-3; D is unclear. Trimming stripped 3 bases from V and 6 bases from J, with 4 bases between. CDR1 is SQVTM and CDR2 is ANQGSEA in the germline V gene. The CDR3 is made up of 10 amino acids. CDR3 sequence reads: CSVEADTQYF. In DNA form, the CDR3 reads TGCAGCGTTGAGGCGGATACGCAGTATTTT.

V is TRBV20-1 and J is TRBJ2-7; 7 nucleotides align to TRBD2. Germline trimming cut 5 bases from V and 9 bases from J; bases unmatched to any gene: 13. Germline CDR1 is DFQATT and CDR2 is SNEGSKA (reference sequence). This CDR3 is built from 13 residues. DNA for the CDR3: TGCAGTGCTGGACCCGGGGGAGGGGACGGGCAGTACTTC. It yields the protein CSAGPGGGDGQYF.

The chain joins TRBV30 to TRBJ2-7; D remains ambiguous. The CDR3 has 11 residues. V was cut by 2 bases and J by 7 bases, with 9 bases left in between. Germline values: CDR1 GTSNPN, CDR2 SVGIG (reference sequence). CDR3 in amino acids: CAWSSTGEQYF. CDR3 DNA: TGTGCCTGGAGTAGTACGGGTGAGCAGTACTTC.